The 32 T cell receptor beta chains presented below share a single source sample, sequenced in a study of shared clonotypes between healthy human individuals. Produced via immunoSEQ multiplex PCR; TCRdb's table is partial and in-frame only. The profile shows some 680,000 clones, about 80% of them singletons. Sequencing input: memory CD4+ T cells sorted from blood. Subset of the sample: CD45RA-negative fraction. The source of these receptors is a woman aged 30 to 39 in good health.

This clone has just one count. This rearrangement joins TRBV6-1 to TRBJ2-1; D is undetermined. Germline values: CDR1 MNHNS, CDR2 SASEGT. Trimming took off 6 bases at V and 4 bases at J, with 13 bases between the two ends. CDR3 length: 14 amino acids. CDR3 protein: CASRDISVYNEQFF. CDR3 sequence (DNA): TGTGCCAGCAGAGACATCTCCGTATACAATGAGCAGTTCTTC.

J is TRBJ2-7 and V is TRBV15; 8 positions match TRBD1. Germline V gene data show CDR1 as LNHNV and CDR2 as YYDKDF (reference sequence). This CDR3 is 15 amino acids long. V gave up 3 bases and J gave up 5 bases; unmatched junction bases: 9. The DNA for the CDR3 is TGTGCCACCAGCAGCCGGGCGGACAGGGTCGACGAGCAGTACTTC. Translation: CATSSRADRVDEQYF. Using reference TRBV15 and TRBJ2-7 for the parts outside the CDR3, the full variable domain is DAMVIQNPRYQVTQFGKPVTLSCSQTLNHNVMYWYQQKSSQAPKLLFHYYDKDFNNEADTPDNFQSRRPNTSFCFLDIRSPGLGDTAMYLCATSSRADRVDEQYFGPGTRLTVT.

In this sample, this clone turned up a few times. The same CDR3 can be traced to other DNA sequences in this sample. For the CDR3, the DNA is TGTGCCAGCAGCTTAGATGGGAACTATGGCTACACCTTC. This encodes CASSLDGNYGYTF. V is TRBV7-9 and J is TRBJ1-2; D uncertain. Germline-derived CDR1 and CDR2 are SEHNR and FQNEAQ (reference sequence). Trimming shortened V by 1 base and J by 2 bases, and 5 bases separated the two germline ends. This CDR3 has 13 residues.

The rearrangement uses TRBV9 and TRBJ2-1; D is perhaps TRBD2 (6 bases). This CDR3 is built from 16 residues. Germline V gives CDR1 SGDLS, CDR2 YYNGEE. Trimming removed 4 bases from V and 2 bases from J, with 16 bases in between. CDR3 DNA sequence: TGTGCCAGCAGCACCTCGCTAGCGTTTCCCTACAATGAGCAGTTCTTC. It translates to CASSTSLAFPYNEQFF.

A single count supports this clone. This same CDR3 is encoded by further DNA sequences in the sample. This chain uses TRBV11-2 with TRBJ2-7, with TRBD1 matching 9 bases. CDR1 and CDR2 (germline): SGHAT, FQNNGV. The J segment lost 2 bases and the V segment lost 2 bases, leaving 1 base of the junction unmatched. This CDR3 contains 14 residues. CDR3 sequence: CASSLTGGPYEQYF. CDR3 bases: TGTGCCAGCAGCTTAACAGGGGGCCCCTACGAGCAGTACTTC.

This clone was seen only a few times. A much larger clone differs by one base, so this may be a read error. The genes are TRBV9 and TRBJ2-7; 12 bases agree with TRBD2. The CDR3 extends over 15 amino acids. Looked up from germline, CDR1 is SGDLS and CDR2 is YYNGEE. J lost 0 bases, V lost 3 bases, and 1 base had no gene match. The CDR3 protein is CASSETSGSSYEQYF. Here the CDR3 DNA reads TGTGCCAGCAGCGAGACTAGCGGGAGCTCCTACGAGCAGTACTTC.

The chain has TRBV7-9 and TRBJ2-5; no clear D. Germline CDR1 SEHNR, CDR2 FQNEAQ (reference sequence). The CDR3 runs 17 residues. Trimming left V 2 bases short and J 1 base short, with 17 bases between. The CDR3 coding sequence is TGTGCCAGCAGCTTATATCTAGGCAGGATCGGCCAAGAGACCCAGTACTTC. It is translated as CASSLYLGRIGQETQYF.

The chain combines TRBV2 with TRBJ2-7; D ambiguous. The V end lost 7 bases, the J end lost 3 bases, and 22 bases lay between the germline ends. This CDR3 is built from 16 residues. Germline-derived CDR1 and CDR2 are SNHLY and FYNNEI. The CDR3, as DNA: TGTGCCAGCATCGAGGTGGGCAGGAGTTTAAACTACGAGCAGTACTTC. Translation: CASIEVGRSLNYEQYF. The complete variable domain, with remaining parts taken from reference TRBV2 and TRBJ2-7, reads EPEVTQTPSHQVTQMGQEVILRCVPISNHLYFYWYRQILGQKVEFLVSFYNNEISEKSEIFDDQFSVERPDGSNFTLKIRSTKLEDSAMYFCASIEVGRSLNYEQYFGPGTRLTVT.

This clone was counted between two and nine times. This chain connects TRBV4-1 to TRBJ1-2, with D tentatively TRBD1 (5 bases). This CDR3 has 15 residues. Trimming pared 4 bases from V and 8 bases from J, leaving 20 bases between. Germline loops: CDR1 MGHRA, CDR2 YSYEKL. CDR3 in amino acids: CASSPRGGGEYGYTF. CDR3 nucleotide sequence: TGCGCCAGCAGCCCCAGAGGTGGGGGGGAATACGGCTACACCTTC.

The rearrangement joins TRBV5-1 to TRBJ2-7; no definite D call. The CDR3 covers 13 residues. V was pared by 4 bases and J by 0 bases, with 8 bases between. Germline V CDR1 and CDR2: SGHRS, YFSETQ. The CDR3: CASSTSPSYEQYF. The CDR3 region has the DNA TGCGCCAGCAGCACGAGCCCCTCCTACGAGCAGTACTTC. Combining the CDR3 with reference TRBV5-1 and TRBJ2-7 gives the whole variable domain KAGVTQTPRYLIKTRGQQVTLSCSPISGHRSVSWYQQTPGQGLQFLFEYFSETQRNKGNFPGRFSGRQFSNSRSEMNVSTLELGDSALYLCASSTSPSYEQYFGPGTRLTVT.

The gene calls are TRBV28 and TRBJ1-1, with D perhaps matching TRBD1 (5 bases). The CDR3 sequence is 13 residues long. The V end was cut by 10 bases, the J end by 0 bases, with 12 bases between. Germline CDR1 MDHEN, CDR2 SYDVKM. The DNA for the CDR3 is TGTGCCACGGACATAACTATGAACACTGAAGCTTTCTTT. Its translation: CATDITMNTEAFF.

The J gene is TRBJ2-7, the V gene TRBV5-1; the match to TRBD2 covers 8 bases. This CDR3 is built from 17 residues. Germline loops: CDR1 SGHRS, CDR2 YFSETQ. Trimming removed 4 bases from V and 3 bases from J; junction bases left unmatched: 15. CDR3 DNA: TGCGCCAGCAGCCCTTCGTCTTTAGCGGGATTAGGCTACGAGCAGTACTTC. The encoded protein is CASSPSSLAGLGYEQYF.

The rearrangement joins TRBV6-1 to TRBJ2-2; D gene uncertain. The CDR3 covers 14 residues. Germline CDR1 MNHNS, CDR2 SASEGT. Between the trimmed V and J ends, which lost 4 bases and 2 bases, there was a span of 8 bases. In DNA form, the CDR3 reads TGTGCCAGCAGTGCCACACACAACACCGGGGAGCTGTTTTTT. Translated: CASSATHNTGELFF.

This chain connects TRBV21-1 to TRBJ1-1. TRBV21-1 is a pseudogene. This CDR3 is built from 12 residues. The DNA for the CDR3 is TGTGCCCGCGAGCGGGGGGAGGGCGAAGCTTTCTTT. Translation gives CARERGEGEAFF.

V is TRBV28 and J is TRBJ2-3, with TRBD2 identical over 8 bases. Germline CDR1 is MDHEN and CDR2 is SYDVKM. The length of the CDR3 is 17 residues. The junction had 11 bases not matched to a gene; V was cut back by 6 bases and J by 0 bases. The CDR3 sequence is CASSSVGASGSTDTQYF. The CDR3 DNA is TGTGCCAGCAGCTCCGTGGGGGCTAGCGGGAGCACAGATACGCAGTATTTT.

The chain uses TRBV5-6 and TRBJ1-5; D remains ambiguous. V was shortened by 4 bases and J by 4 bases, with 15 bases between the two germline ends. The CDR3 is 15 residues long. The germline CDR1 and CDR2 sequences are SGHDT and YYEEEE. CDR3 sequence (DNA): TGTGCCAGCAGCCCAAACCTGGACCTGAATCAGCCCCAGCATTTT. Encoded protein: CASSPNLDLNQPQHF. Complete variable domain (other parts from reference TRBV5-6 and TRBJ1-5): DAGVTQSPTHLIKTRGQQVTLRCSPKSGHDTVSWYQQALGQGPQFIFQYYEEEERQRGNFPDRFSGHQFPNYSSELNVNALLLGDSALYLCASSPNLDLNQPQHFGDGTRLSIL.

This chain connects TRBV18 to TRBJ2-1; weak D call: TRBD2 (6 bases). Looked up from germline, CDR1 is KGHSH and CDR2 is LQKENI. V lost 5 bases and J lost 6, with 11 bases in between. The CDR3 length is 13 residues. The CDR3 DNA is TGTGCCAGCTCATCTACCGGGGGCAATGAGCAGTTCTTC. This translates into CASSSTGGNEQFF.

This sequence joins TRBV6-1 and TRBJ1-3; D not certain. Trimming cost V 6 bases and J 0 bases, with 12 bases left between them. Germline V CDR1 and CDR2: MNHNS, SASEGT. CDR3 size: 15 residues. As DNA, the CDR3 is TGTGCCAGCAGCACCCCCAAGAACTCTGGAAACACCATATATTTT. Translating gives CASSTPKNSGNTIYF.

This clone is a singleton in its sample. This rearrangement joins TRBV10-3 to TRBJ1-2; perhaps TRBD1 as D (5 bases). V lost 3 bases and J lost 5, with 25 bases in between. Per the germline V gene, CDR1 is ENHRY and CDR2 is SYGVKD. The CDR3 length is 18 residues. The CDR3 loop reads CAISDPHRGGRDGYGYTF. The CDR3 coding sequence is TGTGCCATCAGTGACCCTCACCGGGGAGGCAGGGATGGATATGGCTACACCTTC.

The gene calls are TRBV19 and TRBJ1-5, with 7 bases aligning to TRBD1. Germline assignment: CDR1 LNHDA and CDR2 SQIVND (reference sequence). Unmatched junction bases numbered 16, after V lost 11 bases and J lost 6 bases. This CDR3 is built from 15 residues. Written as DNA, the CDR3 is TGTGCCTCAAAGGCGGAACAGGGGTTTATTCAGCCCCAGCATTTT. It yields the protein CASKAEQGFIQPQHF.

The chain carries TRBV27 and TRBJ2-2; TRBD1 aligns across 8 bases. Germline V gene data show CDR1 as MNHEY and CDR2 as SMNVEV (reference sequence). After removal of 6 bases from V and 3 bases from J, the junction contained 9 bases not matched to a gene. The CDR3 is 16 amino acids. The DNA of the CDR3 is TGTGCCAGCAGGCCCGACAGGGGTTCGTACACCGGGGAGCTGTTTTTT. Its translation is CASRPDRGSYTGELFF.

V gene TRBV2 combines with J gene TRBJ2-3; D call uncertain. In germline, CDR1 is SNHLY, CDR2 FYNNEI. V was pared by 5 bases and J by 6 bases, with 15 bases between. The CDR3 sequence is 14 residues long. CDR3 amino acids: CASSPLTSRDTQYF. The CDR3 DNA sequence: TGTGCCAGCAGTCCTCTAACCTCGAGGGATACGCAGTATTTT.

About this clone itself: A much larger clone lies a single base off, so this may be a read error. The chain uses TRBV5-4 and TRBJ2-3; D is uncertain. V was cut by 3 bases and J by 4 bases, with 6 bases left in between. From germline, CDR1 is SGHNT and CDR2 YYREEE (reference sequence). The CDR3 runs 12 residues. The CDR3 DNA is TGTGCCAGCAGCTACGACGCAGATACGCAGTATTTT. This encodes CASSYDADTQYF.

V and J are TRBV11-2 and TRBJ2-7; weak D call: TRBD1 (6 bases). Germline V gene data show CDR1 as SGHAT and CDR2 as FQNNGV. Trimming took off 0 bases at V and 6 bases at J, with 18 bases between the two ends. The CDR3 sequence is 16 residues long. The CDR3 loop reads CASSLDLETGLLEQYF. In DNA, the CDR3 is TGTGCCAGCAGCTTAGATTTGGAGACAGGACTCCTCGAGCAGTACTTC.

The chain is built from TRBV10-2 and TRBJ2-2; 9 nucleotides line up with TRBD1. There are 14 residues in the CDR3. V lost 8 bases and J lost 4; bases outside the gene matches: 5. The germline V gene encodes CDR1 WSHSY and CDR2 SAAADI. CDR3 in DNA: TGCGCCAGCCGCAAACAGGGGGCCACCGGGGAGCTGTTTTTT. This sequence encodes CASRKQGATGELFF.

The chain recombines TRBV11-2 with TRBJ2-3; 7 bases map to TRBD2. CDR3 length equals 17 residues. V trimming: 5 bases; J trimming: 2 bases; junction bases outside the gene matches: 13. The germline V gene has CDR1 SGHAT and CDR2 FQNNGV. The CDR3 is CASSTRATSSNTDTQYF. The CDR3 coding sequence is TGTGCCAGCAGCACTCGGGCGACTAGCAGCAACACAGATACGCAGTATTTT.

The rearrangement links TRBV19 to TRBJ2-2; D unresolved. V dropped 3 bases and J dropped 3 bases, with 8 bases sitting between them. The CDR3 is 14 amino acids. Germline V gene lookup returns CDR1 LNHDA and CDR2 SQIVND (reference sequence). In nucleotides, the CDR3 is TGTGCCAGTAGTATTGTTCTTCACACCGGGGAGCTGTTTTTT. This codes for CASSIVLHTGELFF.

This rearrangement joins TRBV28 to TRBJ2-7, with 7 nucleotides matching TRBD2. V lost 4 bases, J lost 2 bases, and 11 bases stayed unmatched. This CDR3 spans 16 amino acids. The germline V gene encodes CDR1 MDHEN and CDR2 SYDVKM. CDR3 coding DNA: TGTGCCAGCAGTTACCCCTGGGGGGGTGATACCTACGAGCAGTACTTC. Translated, it gives CASSYPWGGDTYEQYF. Full variable domain (missing parts from reference TRBV28 and TRBJ2-7): DVKVTQSSRYLVKRTGEKVFLECVQDMDHENMFWYRQDPGLGLRLIYFSYDVKMKEKGDIPEGYSVSREKKERFSLILESASTNQTSMYLCASSYPWGGDTYEQYFGPGTRLTVT.

The chain recombines TRBV4-1 with TRBJ2-5; no firm D call. V was pared by 0 bases and J by 4 bases, with 6 bases between. CDR3 length: 13 residues. CDR1 and CDR2 from the germline V gene are MGHRA and YSYEKL. The CDR3 region has the DNA TGCGCCAGCAGCCAAGAAATCCGAGAGACCCAGTACTTC. It translates to CASSQEIRETQYF.

In this sample, this clone turned up once. The CDR3 nucleotides are TGTGCCAGCAGTGAAGGGACAGGGGGAGAGACCCAGTACTTC. Encoded protein: CASSEGTGGETQYF. This sequence joins TRBV2 and TRBJ2-5; 10 bases match TRBD1. The CDR3 loop spans 14 amino acids. V shed 1 base, J shed 4 bases, and the junction held 0 bases outside the gene matches. Germline V gene lookup returns CDR1 SNHLY and CDR2 FYNNEI.

This chain uses TRBV11-2 with TRBJ1-4; D unresolved. Germline V gene data show CDR1 as SGHAT and CDR2 as FQNNGV. The germline V and J ends were trimmed by 3 bases and 5 bases, with 10 bases remaining between them. This CDR3 has 14 amino acids. In DNA, the CDR3 is TGTGCCAGCAGCTTTACGTATACGAATGAAAAACTGTTTTTT. It yields the protein CASSFTYTNEKLFF.

This chain joins TRBV6-6 and TRBJ1-5; possibly TRBD1 for D (6 bases). V lost 6 bases and J 6 bases, leaving 15 bases between the germline ends. The CDR3 has 14 residues. Germline-derived CDR1 and CDR2 are MNHNY and SVGAGI (reference sequence). Written as DNA, the CDR3 is TGTGCCAGCAGCTCCAACGAAGGGGGTCAGCCCCAGCATTTT. Translating it yields CASSSNEGGQPQHF.